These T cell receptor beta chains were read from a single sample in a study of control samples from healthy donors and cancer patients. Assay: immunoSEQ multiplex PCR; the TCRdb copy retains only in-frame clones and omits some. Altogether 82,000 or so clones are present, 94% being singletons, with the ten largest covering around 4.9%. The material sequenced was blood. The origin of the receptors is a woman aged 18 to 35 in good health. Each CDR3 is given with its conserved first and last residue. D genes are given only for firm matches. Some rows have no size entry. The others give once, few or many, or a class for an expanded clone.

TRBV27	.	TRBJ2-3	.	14	CASSLISRTDTQYF	TGTGCCAGCAGTCTTATAAGTCGCACAGATACGCAGTATTTT
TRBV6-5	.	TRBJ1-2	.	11	CASSSSYGYTF	TGTGCCAGCAGTTCGAGCTATGGCTACACCTTC
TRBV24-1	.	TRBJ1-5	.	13	CATSEGFGQPQHF	TGTGCCACCAGTGAGGGGTTTGGGCAGCCCCAGCATTTT
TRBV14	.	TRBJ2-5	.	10	CASSQETQYF	TGTGCCAGCAGCCAAGAGACCCAGTACTTC
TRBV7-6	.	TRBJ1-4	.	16	CASSLAPGETNEKLFF	TGTGCCAGCAGCTTAGCCCCAGGGGAGACTAATGAAAAACTGTTTTTT
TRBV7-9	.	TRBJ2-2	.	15	CASSFRRARSWELFF	TGTGCCAGCAGCTTTCGGCGGGCTCGATCCTGGGAGCTGTTTTTT
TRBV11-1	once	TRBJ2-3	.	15	CASSLETGTQDTQYF	TGTGCCAGCAGCTTAGAGACCGGGACCCAAGATACGCAGTATTTT
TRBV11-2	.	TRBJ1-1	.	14	CASSPLSENTEAFF	TGTGCCAGCAGCCCCCTGAGCGAGAACACTGAAGCTTTCTTT
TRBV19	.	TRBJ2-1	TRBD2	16	CASSQPRTSGYNEQFF	TGTGCCAGTAGCCAACCGCGGACTAGCGGCTACAATGAGCAGTTCTTC
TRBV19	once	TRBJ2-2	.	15	CASTITGLYTGELFF	TGTGCCAGTACTATTACGGGACTTTACACCGGGGAGCTGTTTTTT
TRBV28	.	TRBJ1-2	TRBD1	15	CASKRTGLSPAGYTF	TGTGCCAGCAAGAGGACAGGCCTTTCCCCGGCGGGCTACACCTTC
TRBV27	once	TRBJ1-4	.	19	CASSVNRGRTTATNEKLFF	TGTGCCAGCAGCGTTAATAGGGGCAGAACTACCGCAACTAATGAAAAACTGTTTTTT
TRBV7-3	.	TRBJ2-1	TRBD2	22	CASSLPQRTSGNSFPSYNEQFF	TGTGCCAGCAGCTTACCTCAACGGACTAGCGGCAACTCATTCCCCTCCTACAATGAGCAGTTCTTC